The next 22 T cell receptor beta chains were all read from a single sample in a study of T cells in Graves' hyperthyroidism and ophthalmopathy. TCR beta CDR3 region amplification was performed from RNA transcripts. With the HTBI primer set, the TCR CDR3 went through a first round of RT-PCR. TCRdb passed the multiplex PCR reads through MiXCR, listing each CDR3 protein once. Among 550,000 to 700,000 distinct CDR3 sequences listed, under 15% were seen once. The sample was blood. The receptors derive from a woman between 40 and 50 years old with Graves' ophthalmopathy.

The chain combines TRBV14 with TRBJ2-5; D gene unclear. The CDR3 length is 15 residues. V was trimmed by 1 base and J by 1 base, leaving 10 bases between them. Germline CDR1 and CDR2: SGHDN and FVKESK. This chain's CDR3 is CASSQGKTVQETQYF. CDR3 sequence (DNA): TGTGCCAGCAGCCAAGGGAAAACAGTCCAAGAGACCCAGTACTTC.

This clonotype was seen ten or more times. J is TRBJ1-5 and V is TRBV15; possibly TRBD1 for D (6 bases). The length of the CDR3 is 16 residues. Germline values: CDR1 LNHNV, CDR2 YYDKDF (reference sequence). V was shortened by 3 bases and J by 0 bases, with 12 bases between the two germline ends. The CDR3 loop is CATSSDRTYSNQPQHF. The CDR3 DNA is TGTGCCACCAGCAGTGACAGGACTTATAGCAATCAGCCCCAGCATTTT.

The CDR3 nucleotides read TGTGCCACCATGGACAGGCAGAACACTGAAGCTTTCTTT. This translates into CATMDRQNTEAFF. The chain links TRBV6-1 to TRBJ1-1, with 7 bases lining up with TRBD1. The CDR3 spans 13 residues. Losses at the gene ends were 10 bases for V and 1 base for J; bases not matched to a gene: 6. Germline V gene data show CDR1 as MNHNS and CDR2 as SASEGT.

This clonotype was seen ten or more times. This rearrangement joins TRBV6-2 or TRBV6-3 to TRBJ1-1, with D unresolved. CDR3 size: 12 residues. V was cut by 4 bases and J by 8 bases, with 11 bases left in between. CDR1 and CDR2 from the germline V gene are MNHEY and SVGEGT. The chain's CDR3 is CASSSRWAEAFF. As DNA, the CDR3 is TGTGCCAGCAGTTCCAGATGGGCCGAAGCTTTCTTT.

The sample holds many counts of this clonotype. This rearrangement joins TRBV7-9 to TRBJ2-7; TRBD2 agrees at 7 bases. Germline lookup yields CDR1 SEHNR and CDR2 FQNEAQ (reference sequence). CDR3 length: 13 residues. V lost 10 bases and J lost 3; bases outside the gene matches: 9. CDR3 bases: TGTGCCACAGAACAAGCGGGGAACTACGAGCAGTACTTC. Protein sequence: CATEQAGNYEQYF.

The chain has TRBV20-1 and TRBJ2-7; 8 nucleotides line up with TRBD2. The length of the CDR3 is 13 residues. Per germline, CDR1 DFQATT and CDR2 SNEGSKA (reference sequence). Losses at the gene ends were 6 bases for V and 4 bases for J; bases not matched to a gene: 8. Here the CDR3 reads CSAPGLAGYEQYF. As DNA, the CDR3 is TGCAGTGCCCCGGGGTTAGCGGGGTACGAGCAGTACTTC.

This clonotype showed up just a few times. V gene TRBV5-1 combines with J gene TRBJ2-7; TRBD2 is a possible D gene (5 bases). CDR3 length equals 14 residues. Deletions cut 2 bases from V and 0 bases from J, with 9 bases between. CDR1 is SGHRS, CDR2 YFSETQ, per germline. CDR3: CASSFSSASYEQYF. Written as DNA, the CDR3 is TGCGCCAGCAGCTTCAGTAGCGCCTCCTACGAGCAGTACTTC.

This clonotype was seen repeatedly, ten times or more. The J gene is TRBJ2-7, the V gene TRBV28; 9 bases match TRBD2. The CDR3 spans 15 residues. Germline V CDR1 and CDR2: MDHEN, SYDVKM. J gave up 2 bases and V 4 bases, and 6 bases lay outside the gene matches. The CDR3 nucleotides are TGTGCCAGCAGTTCCCCGCGCGGGAGGGCCTACGAGCAGTACTTC. It encodes CASSSPRGRAYEQYF.

This clonotype was seen ten or more times. The rearrangement joins TRBV28 to TRBJ2-7, with a possible D match to TRBD2 (5 bases). With 5 bases removed from V and 0 bases from J, the gap between germline ends came to 23 bases. The CDR3 loop spans 18 amino acids. CDR1 MDHEN and CDR2 SYDVKM come from the germline V gene. In nucleotides, the CDR3 is TGTGCCAGCAGTCTATCCAAGGCTGGACTTTCATACTCCTACGAGCAGTACTTC. Its translation is CASSLSKAGLSYSYEQYF.

The rearrangement links TRBV7-6 to TRBJ2-7; D remains ambiguous. V was trimmed by 2 bases and J by 2 bases, leaving 10 bases between them. CDR1 is SGHVS, CDR2 FNYEAQ, per germline. The CDR3 loop spans 14 amino acids. The CDR3 spells CASSLLAAAYEQYF. In nucleotides, the CDR3 is TGTGCCAGCAGCTTATTAGCCGCAGCCTACGAGCAGTACTTC.

V gene TRBV10-3 combines with J gene TRBJ2-5; D is unresolved. The germline V and J ends were trimmed by 8 bases and 0 bases, with 7 bases remaining between them. Germline-derived CDR1 and CDR2 are ENHRY and SYGVKD. There are 12 residues in the CDR3. CDR3 loop: CAIGANQETQYF. DNA of the CDR3: TGTGCCATCGGCGCGAACCAAGAGACCCAGTACTTC.

There are many counts of this clonotype. CDR3 coding DNA: TGTGCCAGCAGTGGGACTAGCGGGAAGGGGAACTACGAGCAGTACTTC. This sequence encodes CASSGTSGKGNYEQYF. This rearrangement joins TRBV28 to TRBJ2-7; 13 bases are a match to TRBD2. Trimming took 5 bases from V and 3 from J; bases not matched to a gene: 7. The germline gives CDR1 MDHEN, CDR2 SYDVKM. The length of the CDR3 is 16 residues.

This clonotype was seen at least ten times. The chain recombines TRBV28 with TRBJ1-1, with D possibly matching TRBD1 (5 bases). The CDR3 covers 15 residues. The germline V and J ends were trimmed by 3 bases and 5 bases, with 16 bases remaining between them. The germline V gene has CDR1 MDHEN and CDR2 SYDVKM. The CDR3 protein is CASSFGETAKTEAFF. CDR3 bases: TGTGCCAGCAGTTTTGGTGAGACAGCCAAAACTGAAGCTTTCTTT.

V gene TRBV13 combines with J gene TRBJ2-1; D unresolved. From germline, CDR1 is PRHDT and CDR2 FYEKMQ (reference sequence). The ends were cut back, 9 bases at V and 0 bases at J, with 15 bases in the middle. The CDR3 is 15 residues long. CDR3 sequence: CASKPPTDSYNEQFF. The CDR3 bases are TGTGCCAGTAAACCTCCGACTGACTCCTACAATGAGCAGTTCTTC.

This clonotype came up many times. The V and J genes are TRBV2 and TRBJ1-2; D may be TRBD1 (5 bases). Germline CDR1 is SNHLY and CDR2 is FYNNEI. The V and J ends lost 2 bases and 0 bases respectively, with 7 bases between them. This CDR3 spans 14 amino acids. CDR3 coding DNA: TGTGCCAGCAGTGAAAGGGGCTCTAACTATGGCTACACCTTC. Its protein is CASSERGSNYGYTF.

The chain couples TRBV27 to TRBJ1-3; the D is unclear. Germline CDR1 reads MNHEY; CDR2 reads SMNVEV (reference sequence). Trimming removed 3 bases at V and 0 bases at J, with 12 bases between. CDR3 length: 16 residues. The CDR3 nucleotides read TGTGCCAGCAGTTTCTCTACACCCGACTCTGGAAACACCATATATTTT. Amino acid sequence: CASSFSTPDSGNTIYF.

A note on this clonotype: One end of the junction fails to match germline, which may point to a read error. For the CDR3, the DNA is TGTGCCAGCAGCTTAGTGGACCCTTTC. Protein: CASSLVDPF. This chain connects TRBV7-2 to TRBJ2-7, with D unclear. CDR1 is SGHTA, CDR2 FQGNSA, per germline. The CDR3 consists of 9 residues.

In this sample, this clonotype turned up many times. The chain joins TRBV6-1 to TRBJ2-7, with 13 bases matching TRBD2. Germline CDR1 MNHNS, CDR2 SASEGT. After removal of 3 bases from V and 6 bases from J, the junction contained 5 bases not matched to a gene. The CDR3 covers 15 residues. The CDR3 sequence is CASSDGTSGTGEQYF. DNA of the CDR3: TGTGCCAGCAGTGATGGGACTAGCGGGACCGGCGAGCAGTACTTC.

With respect to this clonotype: A clone one base away is much larger, so this may be a read error. The V and J genes are TRBV20-1 and TRBJ1-5; TRBD1 agrees at 11 bases. V shed 6 bases and J 8 bases; nucleotides not matched to a gene: 6. This CDR3 has 13 amino acids. Germline lookup yields CDR1 DFQATT and CDR2 SNEGSKA (reference sequence). The CDR3 DNA sequence: TGCAGTGCCGCGGACAGGGGGCGTAAGCCCCAGCATTTT. Protein product: CSAADRGRKPQHF.

A few counts support this clonotype. Possible read error: a much larger clone is one base away. The CDR3 DNA is TGTGCCAGCAGCCGCGGGAGCGAGCAGTACTTC. Translated: CASSRGSEQYF. V is TRBV28 and J is TRBJ2-7, with TRBD2 matching 7 bases. The CDR3 covers 11 residues. The germline V gene has CDR1 MDHEN and CDR2 SYDVKM. V dropped 6 bases and J dropped 6; count of bases not matched to a gene: 2.

This clonotype occurred many times. The rearrangement links TRBV7-8 to TRBJ1-5; unclear D gene. The CDR3 covers 17 residues. Germline values: CDR1 SGHVS, CDR2 FQNEAQ. V was shortened by 1 base and J by 0 bases, with 13 bases between the two germline ends. CDR3 nucleotide sequence: TGTGCCAGCAGCTTAGTCAGGATGCTTGGTAGCAATCAGCCCCAGCATTTT. Its translation is CASSLVRMLGSNQPQHF.

This chain connects TRBV9 to TRBJ2-7, with unresolved D. CDR1 is SGDLS, CDR2 YYNGEE, per germline. This CDR3 spans 14 amino acids. Deletions cut 2 bases from V and 3 bases from J, with 12 bases between. CDR3 coding DNA: TGTGCCAGCAGCGTTGCCTCGGGCGGCTACGAGCAGTACTTC. It encodes CASSVASGGYEQYF.